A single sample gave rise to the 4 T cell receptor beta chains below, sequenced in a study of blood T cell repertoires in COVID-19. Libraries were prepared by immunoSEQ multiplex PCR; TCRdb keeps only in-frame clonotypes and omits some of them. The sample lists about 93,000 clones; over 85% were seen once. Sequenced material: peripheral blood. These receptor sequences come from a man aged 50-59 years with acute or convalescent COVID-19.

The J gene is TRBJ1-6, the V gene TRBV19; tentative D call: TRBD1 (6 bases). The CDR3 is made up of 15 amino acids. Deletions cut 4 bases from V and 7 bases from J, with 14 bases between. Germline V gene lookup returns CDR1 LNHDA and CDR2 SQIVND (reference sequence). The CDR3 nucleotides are TGTGCCAGTAGTACGGACAGTACGCGGAATTCACCCCTCCACTTT. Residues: CASSTDSTRNSPLHF.

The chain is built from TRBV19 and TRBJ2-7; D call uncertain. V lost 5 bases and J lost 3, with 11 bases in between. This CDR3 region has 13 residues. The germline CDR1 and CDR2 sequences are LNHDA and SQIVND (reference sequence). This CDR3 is CASSLGPDYEQYF. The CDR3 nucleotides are TGTGCCAGTAGTTTGGGCCCAGACTACGAGCAGTACTTC.

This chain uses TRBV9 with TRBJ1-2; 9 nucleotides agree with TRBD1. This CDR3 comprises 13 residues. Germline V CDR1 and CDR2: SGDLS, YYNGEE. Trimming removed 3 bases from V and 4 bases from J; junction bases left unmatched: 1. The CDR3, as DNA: TGTGCCAGCAGCGGACAGGGGGGCTATGGCTACACCTTC. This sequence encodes CASSGQGGYGYTF.

CDR3 residues: CASSSSVGGELFF. CDR3 DNA: TGTGCCAGCAGCTCCTCGGTCGGCGGGGAGCTGTTTTTT. The chain recombines TRBV7-2 with TRBJ2-2; D is undetermined. In germline, CDR1 is SGHTA, CDR2 FQGNSA. This CDR3 has 13 residues. V was shortened by 4 bases and J by 7 bases, with 10 bases between the two germline ends.